This T cell receptor (beta chain) was identified during a study of CD8 T cells in ankylosing spondylitis. Study results and caveats: Within ankylosing spondylitis blood, a TCR beta motif made up of roughly eight highly homologous variants appeared to be characteristic. Researchers reportedly found disease-linked clones significantly enriched in matched ankylosing spondylitis synovial fluid. Prior work had noted some motif variants in reactive arthritis blood and synovial fluid.

The TCR beta libraries were generated through quantitative 5'-RACE incorporating molecular barcodes. One entry per CDR3 protein, called by TCRdb with MiXCR from the 5' RACE reads. The sample shows roughly 440,000 distinct CDR3 sequences, 15% to 20% of them seen only once. This clonotype was observed many times. What it binds is unknown. Germline V gives CDR1 SGDLS, CDR2 YYNGEE. This CDR3 is 13 amino acids long. With V trimmed by 3 bases and J by 7 bases, 7 bases remained unmatched. The receptor's source is a male donor with ankylosing spondylitis. The chain carries TRBV9 and TRBJ2-7; TRBD1 matches 7 bases. The sequenced sample was blood, either unsorted or a sorted T cell fraction (not recorded which). As DNA, the CDR3 is TGTGCCAGCAGCGAGGGACAGCGAGGGGAGCAGTACTTC. Translation gives CASSEGQRGEQYF.